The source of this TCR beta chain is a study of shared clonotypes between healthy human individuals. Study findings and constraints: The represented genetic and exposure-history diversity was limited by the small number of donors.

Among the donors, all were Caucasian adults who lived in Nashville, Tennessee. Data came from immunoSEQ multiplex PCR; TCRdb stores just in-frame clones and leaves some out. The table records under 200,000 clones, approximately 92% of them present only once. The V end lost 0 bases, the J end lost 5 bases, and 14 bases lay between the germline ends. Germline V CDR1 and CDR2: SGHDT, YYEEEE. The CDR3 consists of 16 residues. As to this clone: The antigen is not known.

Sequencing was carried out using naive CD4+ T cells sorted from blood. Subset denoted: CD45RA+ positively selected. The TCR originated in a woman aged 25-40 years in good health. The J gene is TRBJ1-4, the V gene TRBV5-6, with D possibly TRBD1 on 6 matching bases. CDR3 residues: CASSLAGGSINEKLFF. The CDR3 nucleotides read TGTGCCAGCAGCTTGGCCGGGGGCAGTATAAATGAAAAACTGTTTTTT. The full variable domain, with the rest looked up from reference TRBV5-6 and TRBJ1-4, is DAGVTQSPTHLIKTRGQQVTLRCSPKSGHDTVSWYQQALGQGPQFIFQYYEEEERQRGNFPDRFSGHQFPNYSSELNVNALLLGDSALYLCASSLAGGSINEKLFFGSGTQLSVL.